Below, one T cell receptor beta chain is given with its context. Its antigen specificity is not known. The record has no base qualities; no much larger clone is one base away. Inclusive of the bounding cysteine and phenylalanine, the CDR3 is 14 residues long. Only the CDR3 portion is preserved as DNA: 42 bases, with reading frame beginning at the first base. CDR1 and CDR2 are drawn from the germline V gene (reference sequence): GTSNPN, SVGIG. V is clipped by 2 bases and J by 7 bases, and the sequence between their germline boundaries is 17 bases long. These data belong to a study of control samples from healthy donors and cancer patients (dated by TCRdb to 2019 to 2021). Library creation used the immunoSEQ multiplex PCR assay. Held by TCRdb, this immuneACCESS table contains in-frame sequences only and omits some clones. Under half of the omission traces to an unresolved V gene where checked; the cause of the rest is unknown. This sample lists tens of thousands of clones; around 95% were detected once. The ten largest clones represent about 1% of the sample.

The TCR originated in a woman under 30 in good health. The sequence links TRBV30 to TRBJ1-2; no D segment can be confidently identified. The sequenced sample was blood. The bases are TGTGCCTGGAGTTTGGGAACGAGGGTGTCTGGCTACACCTTC. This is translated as CAWSLGTRVSGYTF.